The 31 T cell receptor beta chains presented below share a single source sample, sequenced in a study of cytomegalovirus exposure and HLA in healthy donors. With 60 Vbeta and 13 Jbeta primers, the PCR was carried out. Repertoires were generated with immunoSEQ multiplex PCR, while TCRdb's copy carries only in-frame clones and drops some. This table has approximately 150,000 clones, 65% to 80% appearing once. The sample comprised PBMCs. These receptors all stem from a man aged 40-49 years in good health and CMV-seropositive.

The chain carries TRBV15 and TRBJ1-1, with 8 nucleotides matching TRBD1. The length of the CDR3 is 18 residues. Germline-derived CDR1 and CDR2 are LNHNV and YYDKDF (reference sequence). The trim removed 4 bases at V and 0 bases at J, leaving 13 bases unmatched. CDR3 coding DNA: TGTGCCACCAGCAAAAAAGGACAGGGATTAGGTGTGAACACTGAAGCTTTCTTT. Its translation is CATSKKGQGLGVNTEAFF.

The rearrangement joins TRBV7-9 to TRBJ2-1; TRBD2 matches at 8 bases. Germline V gene sequence: CDR1 SEHNR, CDR2 FQNEAQ (reference sequence). J gave up 6 bases and V 5 bases, and 9 bases lay outside the gene matches. This CDR3 contains 15 residues. The CDR3 region is CASSPRLARINEQFF. The CDR3 nucleotides are TGTGCCAGCAGCCCCCGACTAGCGCGGATCAATGAGCAGTTCTTC.

This rearrangement joins TRBV5-6 to TRBJ2-1; D may be TRBD2 (5 bases). V lost 5 bases and J 5 bases, leaving 20 bases between the germline ends. CDR1 and CDR2 (germline): SGHDT, YYEEEE. This CDR3 region has 16 residues. The CDR3 reads CASSRPEGFLHNEQFF. CDR3 coding DNA: TGTGCCAGCAGTCGTCCCGAGGGATTTTTGCACAATGAGCAGTTCTTC.

V and J are TRBV6-1 and TRBJ2-7; 7 positions match TRBD2. V gave up 7 bases and J gave up 6 bases; unmatched junction bases: 9. The CDR3 contains 13 residues. In germline, CDR1 is MNHNS, CDR2 SASEGT. CDR3 amino acids: CASILGGRGEQYF. The CDR3 DNA sequence: TGTGCCAGCATTCTGGGGGGGAGGGGCGAGCAGTACTTC.

J is TRBJ2-7 and V is TRBV5-1; TRBD1 might be the D (5 bases). V lost 4 bases to trimming and J lost 4 bases, with 15 bases between them. The CDR3 runs 14 residues. CDR1 is SGHRS and CDR2 is YFSETQ in the germline V gene. For the CDR3, the DNA is TGCGCCAGCAGCAACAGGATGGGCCAATACGAGCAGTACTTC. As protein: CASSNRMGQYEQYF.

The V and J genes are TRBV7-9 and TRBJ1-3, with 7 nucleotides matching TRBD1. The CDR3 length is 12 residues. Germline CDR1 reads SEHNR; CDR2 reads FQNEAQ (reference sequence). V shed 5 bases and J 8 bases; nucleotides not matched to a gene: 3. The CDR3: CASSRQGHTIYF. DNA for the CDR3: TGTGCCAGCAGCCGACAGGGACACACCATATATTTT.

This rearrangement joins TRBV4-1 to TRBJ2-1, with 8 bases aligning to TRBD2. The V segment lost 0 bases and the J segment 5 bases; nucleotides outside the gene matches: 6. Germline V gives CDR1 MGHRA, CDR2 YSYEKL. The CDR3 has 16 residues. The CDR3 bases are TGCGCCAGCAGCCAAGATTGGCTAGCGGGCAACAATGAGCAGTTCTTC. Amino acid sequence: CASSQDWLAGNNEQFF.

The chain recombines TRBV25-1 with TRBJ2-3; maybe TRBD2 (5 bases). V lost 8 bases, J lost 2 bases, and 14 bases lay in between. This CDR3 has 14 amino acids. Germline CDR1 MGHDK, CDR2 SYGVNS. The CDR3 is CASLPGTLTDTQYF. The CDR3 region has the DNA TGTGCCAGCCTGCCGGGAACGCTCACAGATACGCAGTATTTT.

This clone was observed a single time. One junction end does not reproduce the germline sequence, and a read error may be involved. The chain has TRBV7-9 and TRBJ2-7; possibly TRBD2 for D (6 bases). Germline values: CDR1 SEHNR, CDR2 FQNEAQ (reference sequence). This CDR3 has 15 amino acids. The CDR3: CSSSRTGRDTYEQYF. The CDR3 bases are TGTTCCAGCAGCCGAACGGGGCGGGATACCTACGAGCAGTACTTC.

The CDR3 DNA follows: TGCGCCAGCACTACAGGGGTGGAAAACACCATATATTTT. This encodes CASTTGVENTIYF. The chain has TRBV10-2 and TRBJ1-3, with TRBD1 matching 7 bases. The trim removed 7 bases at V and 6 bases at J, leaving 6 bases unmatched. Germline loops: CDR1 WSHSY, CDR2 SAAADI. There are 13 residues in the CDR3.

V is TRBV19 and J is TRBJ2-2; 10 bases match TRBD2. The junction had 5 bases not matched to a gene; V was cut back by 10 bases and J by 0 bases. The CDR3 spans 15 residues. Germline loops: CDR1 LNHDA, CDR2 SQIVND (reference sequence). The CDR3 here is CATKGLATNTGELFF. The CDR3, as DNA: TGTGCCACAAAGGGACTAGCGACGAACACCGGGGAGCTGTTTTTT.

V gene TRBV7-8 combines with J gene TRBJ2-1; TRBD1 matches 7 bases. There are 15 residues in the CDR3. Germline V gene sequence: CDR1 SGHVS, CDR2 FQNEAQ. Trimming cost V 4 bases and J 12 bases; bases outside gene matches: 15. The chain's CDR3 is CASSSEGGRSVGQFF. The CDR3 region has the DNA TGTGCCAGCAGCTCAGAAGGGGGCAGATCTGTTGGGCAGTTCTTC.

A single count supports this clone. The chain is built from TRBV5-1 and TRBJ1-3, with D perhaps TRBD1 (5 bases). Between the trimmed V and J ends, which lost 3 bases and 4 bases, there was a span of 17 bases. From germline, CDR1 is SGHRS and CDR2 YFSETQ. The CDR3 is made up of 16 amino acids. CDR3 protein: CASSSTPVGQGNTIYF. DNA for the CDR3: TGCGCCAGCAGCTCGACCCCGGTGGGGCAAGGAAACACCATATATTTT. Combining the CDR3 with reference TRBV5-1 and TRBJ1-3 gives the whole variable domain KAGVTQTPRYLIKTRGQQVTLSCSPISGHRSVSWYQQTPGQGLQFLFEYFSETQRNKGNFPGRFSGRQFSNSRSEMNVSTLELGDSALYLCASSSTPVGQGNTIYFGEGSWLTVV.

The V gene is TRBV13, the J gene TRBJ2-3, with a weak D call TRBD2 (5 bases). CDR3 length equals 14 residues. Trimming removed 5 bases from V and 0 bases from J, with 9 bases in between. The germline V gene encodes CDR1 PRHDT and CDR2 FYEKMQ (reference sequence). This CDR3 is CASSARTSTDTQYF. In nucleotides, the CDR3 is TGTGCCAGCAGCGCCCGGACTAGCACAGATACGCAGTATTTT.

The chain is built from TRBV4-2 and TRBJ1-2, with D possibly TRBD1 on 6 matching bases. Germline V lookup: CDR1 LGHNA, CDR2 YNFKEQ. V was cut by 2 bases and J by 8 bases, with 24 bases left in between. The length of the CDR3 is 17 residues. The CDR3 DNA reads TGTGCCAGCAGCCAAATACAGGGTAGGGGCGATTACGGCGGCTACACCTTC. It translates to CASSQIQGRGDYGGYTF.

The rearrangement uses TRBV10-3 and TRBJ2-3, with a weak D call TRBD2 (6 bases). Trimming removed 6 bases from V and 4 bases from J, with 14 bases in between. CDR3 length: 14 residues. Germline CDR1 reads ENHRY; CDR2 reads SYGVKD. In DNA form, the CDR3 reads TGTGCCATCAGCGGACATTTAGCGGCAGATACGCAGTATTTT. The encoded protein is CAISGHLAADTQYF.

The chain uses TRBV28 and TRBJ2-1, with 9 nucleotides matching TRBD2. Losses at the gene ends were 8 bases for V and 7 bases for J; bases not matched to a gene: 12. There are 15 residues in the CDR3. CDR1 is MDHEN, CDR2 SYDVKM, per germline. CDR3 region: CASGGLAGVWNEQFF. In DNA, the CDR3 is TGTGCCAGCGGGGGGTTAGCGGGAGTCTGGAATGAGCAGTTCTTC.

The V call is TRBV29-1, the J call TRBJ2-3; 10 bases map to TRBD2. In germline, CDR1 is SQVTM, CDR2 ANQGSEA. This CDR3 comprises 16 residues. Trimming at V came to 0 bases and at J to 5 bases, leaving 8 bases not matched to a gene. The CDR3 DNA sequence: TGCAGCGTTGAAGATGGGCTAGCGGGAGCTGTAGATACGCAGTATTTT. This encodes CSVEDGLAGAVDTQYF.

The genes are TRBV28 and TRBJ1-1; the D is unclear. The length of the CDR3 is 13 residues. Trimming took 10 bases from V and 5 from J, leaving 17 bases between them. Germline V lookup: CDR1 MDHEN, CDR2 SYDVKM. This chain's CDR3 is CATSAGADTEAFF. CDR3 DNA: TGTGCCACCAGCGCGGGCGCGGATACTGAAGCTTTCTTT.

The chain carries TRBV19 and TRBJ2-7, with D possibly TRBD2 on 7 matching bases. The CDR3 is 14 residues long. Trimming took 1 base from V and 5 from J, leaving 12 bases between them. In germline, CDR1 is LNHDA, CDR2 SQIVND (reference sequence). The CDR3 nucleotides read TGTGCCAGTAGTATAGTTCGGGGGGCGGACGAGCAGTACTTC. It encodes CASSIVRGADEQYF.

The gene calls are TRBV27 and TRBJ2-7; 8 nucleotides match TRBD2. Germline values: CDR1 MNHEY, CDR2 SMNVEV (reference sequence). Losses at the gene ends were 4 bases for V and 2 bases for J; bases not matched to a gene: 7. This CDR3 is 15 amino acids long. The CDR3: CASSSQLAGTYEQYF. CDR3 coding DNA: TGTGCCAGCAGTTCCCAGCTAGCGGGTACCTACGAGCAGTACTTC.

The chain combines TRBV19 with TRBJ1-5; 7 bases match TRBD1. The CDR3 covers 13 residues. J gave up 6 bases and V 5 bases, and 4 bases lay outside the gene matches. Germline values: CDR1 LNHDA, CDR2 SQIVND (reference sequence). CDR3: CASSPDRFQPQHF. The DNA of the CDR3 is TGTGCCAGTAGTCCGGACAGGTTTCAGCCCCAGCATTTT.

The chain links TRBV6-5 to TRBJ2-3, with 7 nucleotides matching TRBD2. Trimming removed 2 bases from V and 2 bases from J; junction bases left unmatched: 4. CDR3 length: 15 amino acids. Germline CDR1 MNHEY, CDR2 SVGAGI. Written as DNA, the CDR3 is TGTGCCAGCAGTTACGGGCTAGCGGCCACAGATACGCAGTATTTT. Protein sequence: CASSYGLAATDTQYF.

The chain is built from TRBV13 and TRBJ2-7; D perhaps matches TRBD2 (6 bases). Germline V gene lookup returns CDR1 PRHDT and CDR2 FYEKMQ (reference sequence). This CDR3 region has 13 residues. The V end was cut by 5 bases, the J end by 3 bases, with 11 bases between. CDR3 residues: CASSPTTSYEQYF. The CDR3 DNA is TGTGCCAGCAGCCCAACGACTAGCTACGAGCAGTACTTC.

This chain links TRBV18 with TRBJ2-7; D remains unclear. Germline V CDR1 and CDR2: KGHSH, LQKENI. The CDR3 sequence is 13 residues long. The V end lost 2 bases, the J end lost 3 bases, and 8 bases lay between the germline ends. In DNA, the CDR3 is TGTGCCAGCTCACCAGGAAGGAGCTACGAGCAGTACTTC. The encoded protein is CASSPGRSYEQYF.

The V gene is TRBV15, the J gene TRBJ2-7; TRBD1 is a possible D gene (8 bases). This CDR3 is built from 16 residues. V was shortened by 3 bases and J by 1 base, with 16 bases between the two germline ends. Per the germline V gene, CDR1 is LNHNV and CDR2 is YYDKDF (reference sequence). CDR3 amino acids: CATSRGTGGGSYEQYF. As DNA, the CDR3 is TGTGCCACCAGCAGGGGAACAGGGGGGGGGTCCTACGAGCAGTACTTC.

V and J are TRBV19 and TRBJ1-3, with TRBD1 as a possible D gene (5 bases). Looked up from germline, CDR1 is LNHDA and CDR2 is SQIVND (reference sequence). The CDR3 has 17 residues. V shed 4 bases and J shed 4 bases, with 20 bases lying between them. DNA of the CDR3: TGTGCCAGTAGTACGGCTGAAACAGGAATTTGGGGAAACACCATATATTTT. Protein sequence: CASSTAETGIWGNTIYF. The full variable domain, rest sourced from reference TRBV19 and TRBJ1-3, is DGGITQSPKYLFRKEGQNVTLSCEQNLNHDAMYWYRQDPGQGLRLIYYSQIVNDFQKGDIAEGYSVSREKKESFPLTVTSAQKNPTAFYLCASSTAETGIWGNTIYFGEGSWLTVV.

The V and J genes are TRBV19 and TRBJ2-4; 11 nucleotides agree with TRBD2. Germline V gives CDR1 LNHDA, CDR2 SQIVND (reference sequence). J was trimmed by 0 bases and V by 4 bases; bases with no gene match: 8. The CDR3 contains 18 residues. The CDR3: CASSTTGTSGIAKNIQYF. CDR3 nucleotides: TGTGCCAGTAGTACCACCGGGACTAGCGGAATAGCCAAAAACATTCAGTACTTC. Full variable domain (missing parts from reference TRBV19 and TRBJ2-4): DGGITQSPKYLFRKEGQNVTLSCEQNLNHDAMYWYRQDPGQGLRLIYYSQIVNDFQKGDIAEGYSVSREKKESFPLTVTSAQKNPTAFYLCASSTTGTSGIAKNIQYFGAGTRLSVL.

The chain employs TRBV9 and TRBJ2-3, with 9 positions matching TRBD2. V dropped 0 bases and J dropped 6; count of bases not matched to a gene: 8. The CDR3 totals 16 residues. Per the germline V gene, CDR1 is SGDLS and CDR2 is YYNGEE. The chain's CDR3 is CASSVDGGRAGDTQYF. The CDR3 DNA sequence: TGTGCCAGCAGCGTAGATGGCGGGAGGGCCGGGGATACGCAGTATTTT.

The chain joins TRBV7-3 to TRBJ2-2; 9 bases map to TRBD2. Germline CDR1 reads SGHTA; CDR2 reads FQGTGA. J lost 6 bases, V lost 5 bases, and 1 base had no gene match. The CDR3 spans 13 residues. In DNA form, the CDR3 reads TGTGCCAGCAGCGCGGGAGGGCCCGGGGAGCTGTTTTTT. It is translated as CASSAGGPGELFF.

This chain joins TRBV27 and TRBJ2-1; D not resolved. Germline values: CDR1 MNHEY, CDR2 SMNVEV (reference sequence). V was cut by 6 bases and J by 9 bases, with 12 bases left in between. The CDR3 runs 12 residues. The chain's CDR3 is CASSLGSGEQFF. CDR3 nucleotides: TGTGCCAGCAGCCTCGGTTCGGGTGAGCAGTTCTTC.